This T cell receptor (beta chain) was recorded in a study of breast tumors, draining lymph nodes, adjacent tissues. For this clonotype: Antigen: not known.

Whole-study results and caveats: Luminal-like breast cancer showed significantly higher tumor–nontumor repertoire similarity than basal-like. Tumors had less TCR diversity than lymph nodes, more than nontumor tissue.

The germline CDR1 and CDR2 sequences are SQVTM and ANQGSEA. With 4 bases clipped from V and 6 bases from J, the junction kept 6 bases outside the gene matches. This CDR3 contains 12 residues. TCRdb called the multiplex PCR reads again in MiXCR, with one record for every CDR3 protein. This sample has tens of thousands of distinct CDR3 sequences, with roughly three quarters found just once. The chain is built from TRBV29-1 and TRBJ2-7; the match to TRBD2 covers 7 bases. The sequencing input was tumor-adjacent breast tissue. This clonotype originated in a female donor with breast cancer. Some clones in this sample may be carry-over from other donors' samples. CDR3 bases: TGCAGCGTTGGGGGGGGTTTAGGCGAGCAGTACTTC. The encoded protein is CSVGGGLGEQYF.